A selection of T cell receptor beta chains follows, all from one sample in a study of post-analysis software for immune sequencing data. TCRdb called the PCR reads again in MiXCR, with one record for every CDR3 protein. Here the sample spans approximately 730,000 distinct CDR3 sequences, 25% to 30% being singletons. Sequenced sample: blood. The source is a girl aged 10 to 17 with multiple sclerosis. The CDR3 runs from the conserved cysteine through the conserved F or W. Each record gives: CDR3 DNA, CDR3 protein, D gene, clone size, J gene, V gene. D genes are given only for firm matches. Some rows mark clone size as missing; the rest say once, few, many or name a class of expanded clone.

TGCAGTGAAAGTAGCTTCCGGGACCCCCCTCAGTACTTC	CSESSFRDPPQYF	-	many	TRBJ2-7	TRBV20-1
TGCGCCAGCAGCTCGGGGACTAGCGGGACCGAGCAGTACTTC	CASSSGTSGTEQYF	TRBD2	-	TRBJ2-7	TRBV5-1
TGCAGCGTTCGCAGAGCGAATGAGCAGTTCTTC	CSVRRANEQFF	-	-	TRBJ2-1	TRBV29-1
TGTGCCTCAAGAACCGGGTCCTACAATGAGCAGTACTTC	CASRTGSYNEQYF	-	-	TRBJ2-7	TRBV7-9
TGCAGTGCTAGAGATGAGGCCTCCCCCAATGAGCAGTTCTTC	CSARDEASPNEQFF	-	few	TRBJ2-1	TRBV20-1
TGCGCCAGCAGCTTGGCCAGGGGGCCGGACGGCTACACCTTC	CASSLARGPDGYTF	TRBD1	few	TRBJ1-2	TRBV5-1
TGTGCCAGCAGCCAAGGACAGGGGAGGATTCGTTGGTACGAGCAGTACTTC	CASSQGQGRIRWYEQYF	TRBD1	few	TRBJ2-7	TRBV28
TGCAGCGCTTATGGTGGGGAGGTGGGAGAGACCCAGTACTTC	CSAYGGEVGETQYF	-	-	TRBJ2-5	TRBV29-1
TGTGCCAGCTGGGGACCCGCCCCGGTTCTGTCCTACGAGCAGTACTTC	CASWGPAPVLSYEQYF	-	-	TRBJ2-7	TRBV6-1
TGTGCCAGCAGCAAACCGGGACTAGCGGGAGAGAGCTCCTACAATGAGCAGTTCTTC	CASSKPGLAGESSYNEQFF	TRBD2	-	TRBJ2-1	TRBV27
TGTGCCAGCAGCTTATGGAGGGGCGAGCAGTACTTC	CASSLWRGEQYF	-	-	TRBJ2-7	TRBV7-9
TGCGGTGCTAGTAGAGGAGAGACCCAGTACTTC	CGASRGETQYF	-	-	TRBJ2-5	TRBV20-1
TGTGCCAGCAGTTTCGGTTTCGGGGACTCATACAATGAGCAGTTCTTC	CASSFGFGDSYNEQFF	-	-	TRBJ2-1	TRBV12-3/TRBV12-4
TGTGCCAGCAGCCAAGGGATGAGCGTATTGGAGACCCAGTACTTC	CASSQGMSVLETQYF	-	-	TRBJ2-5	TRBV3-1
TGTGCCACCAGCTTTGGGGTCGGCGAGCAGTACTTC	CATSFGVGEQYF	-	many	TRBJ2-7	TRBV15
TGTGCCAGCAGCCAAGATTGGGGGCAGGGTCATACGCAGTATTTT	CASSQDWGQGHTQYF	-	few	TRBJ2-3	TRBV3-1
TGCAGTGCTAGACCGGACAGGGGGCGATTCGGGGAGACCCAGTACTTC	CSARPDRGRFGETQYF	TRBD1	-	TRBJ2-5	TRBV20-1
TGTGCCAGCAGCCGCTTCGGTGCGGCCGGGGAGCTGTTTTTT	CASSRFGAAGELFF	-	few	TRBJ2-2	TRBV3-1
TGTGCCAGCAGCTTAGTGAGCGGTCAGGTGAATGAGCAGTTCTTC	CASSLVSGQVNEQFF	-	-	TRBJ2-1	TRBV7-2
TGTGCCAGCAGCTTAGGGACAGGGAGAACCTACAATGAGCAGTTCTTC	CASSLGTGRTYNEQFF	TRBD1	few	TRBJ2-1	TRBV7-9
TGCGCCAGCAGACGCGGGACAGCCTCCGACTATGGCTACACCTTC	CASRRGTASDYGYTF	TRBD1	-	TRBJ1-2	TRBV5-1
TGTGCCAGCAGGGGTCCCTTCTATGGCTACACCTTC	CASRGPFYGYTF	-	-	TRBJ1-2	TRBV27
TGCAGCGCTGGGACAGGGTGGAACACTGAAGCTTTCTTT	CSAGTGWNTEAFF	TRBD1	few	TRBJ1-1	TRBV29-1
TGTGCCAGCAGTACAAATCGACTCGCTCAGGCTTTCTTT	CASSTNRLAQAFF	-	-	TRBJ1-1	TRBV6-6
TGTGCCAGCAGTTACTCGGGACTAGCGGGAGTATCCATAAGCTACGAGCAGTACTTC	CASSYSGLAGVSISYEQYF	TRBD2	few	TRBJ2-7	TRBV6-2/TRBV6-3
TGTGCCAGCAGTACTCAAATACTTGGACAGGGGGTCTATGGCTACACCTTC	CASSTQILGQGVYGYTF	TRBD1	once	TRBJ1-2	TRBV27
TGTGCCAGCAGCCAAGCAGCGCAGAGCTATGGCTACACCTTC	CASSQAAQSYGYTF	-	-	TRBJ1-2	TRBV3-1
TGCGCCAGCAGCTTGCGGGGGGGGCGAGCCAAAAACATTCAGTACTTC	CASSLRGGRAKNIQYF	TRBD2	-	TRBJ2-4	TRBV5-1
TGCGCCAGCAGCTTGGAGGCGGGGATGTCCTACAATGAGCAGTTCTTC	CASSLEAGMSYNEQFF	-	few	TRBJ2-1	TRBV5-1
TGCGCCAGCAGCCCTGGGGCAGCGGGAGTGGCCAAAAACATTCAGTACTTC	CASSPGAAGVAKNIQYF	TRBD2	-	TRBJ2-4	TRBV4-3
TGTGCCAGCAGTCGAGGACCGGGGTTGACTGAAGCTTTCTTT	CASSRGPGLTEAFF	-	-	TRBJ1-1	TRBV12-3/TRBV12-4
TGCAGTGCTAGACCCCCGGTGGCCTTTCCCACAGATACGCAGTATTTT	CSARPPVAFPTDTQYF	-	-	TRBJ2-3	TRBV20-1
TGTGCCAGCAGTTCCCAGACCGTATACCTCTCCTACGAGCAGTACTTC	CASSSQTVYLSYEQYF	-	-	TRBJ2-7	TRBV28
TGCAGTGCTAGAGGGGACGAAATGAACACTGAAGCTTTCTTT	CSARGDEMNTEAFF	-	-	TRBJ1-1	TRBV20-1
TGTGCCAGCACAGGGTTCTATGGCTACACCTTC	CASTGFYGYTF	-	-	TRBJ1-2	TRBV11-2
TGTGCCAGCTCACCTCAAAGGGACCAAGAGACCCAGTACTTC	CASSPQRDQETQYF	-	-	TRBJ2-5	TRBV18
TGTGCCAGCAGCTTAGCCAATACGCAGTATTTT	CASSLANTQYF	-	many	TRBJ2-3	TRBV7-2
TGTGCCAGCAGTTTAATAAACAATGAGCAGTTCTTC	CASSLINNEQFF	-	many	TRBJ2-1	TRBV12-3/TRBV12-4
TGTGCCAGCAGCCAAGTGGCAGGCGGGTTGATCGGTGAGCAGTTCTTC	CASSQVAGGLIGEQFF	-	few	TRBJ2-1	TRBV3-1
TGTGCCAGCAGTTTAATGGGGACAGTTCATGGCTACACCTTC	CASSLMGTVHGYTF	TRBD1	-	TRBJ1-2	TRBV12-3/TRBV12-4
TGTGCCAGCAGCTTAGGAGGGGCTCAGCCCCAGCATTTT	CASSLGGAQPQHF	-	-	TRBJ1-5	TRBV7-9
TGTGCCAGCAGCCAAGATGACAGGGGATACGGCTACACCTTC	CASSQDDRGYGYTF	TRBD1	-	TRBJ1-2	TRBV4-2
TGCAGCGTTGCAGGACAGGGTCCGATCGGTGAAAAACTGTTTTTT	CSVAGQGPIGEKLFF	TRBD1	-	TRBJ1-4	TRBV29-1
TGCAGTGCTAGTACTAGCGCGTACAATGAGCAGTTCTTC	CSASTSAYNEQFF	TRBD2	few	TRBJ2-1	TRBV20-1
TGTGCCAGCAGCCAGACAGACCCTAACTATGGCTACACCTTC	CASSQTDPNYGYTF	-	-	TRBJ1-2	TRBV7-9
TGTGCCAGCAGTGCTCCGGGCTACAATGAGCAGTTCTTC	CASSAPGYNEQFF	-	many	TRBJ2-1	TRBV28
TGTGCCAGCAGCTTGGACAGAGCTTTCTTT	CASSLDRAFF	-	-	TRBJ1-1	TRBV11-2
TGCGCCAGCAGCTTGGTTTCCGGGGGCTACGAGTTAGATACGCAGTATTTT	CASSLVSGGYELDTQYF	-	few	TRBJ2-3	TRBV5-1
TGTGCCATCAGTGAAGCAGGAAAACTAATTAACACTGAAGCTTTCTTT	CAISEAGKLINTEAFF	-	few	TRBJ1-1	TRBV10-3
TGCGCCAGCACCCAAGGCGGGAGCGAGCAGTACTTC	CASTQGGSEQYF	TRBD2	-	TRBJ2-7	TRBV10-2
TGCAGTGCTCACTCCGGTTATGGAAACTATGGCTACACCTTC	CSAHSGYGNYGYTF	-	few	TRBJ1-2	TRBV20-1
TGCAGCGTTGAAGATCCCCGGGGGCTTCTGACCGAGCAGTACTTC	CSVEDPRGLLTEQYF	-	many	TRBJ2-7	TRBV29-1
TGTGCCAGCAGTTACATAGGACTAGCGGGAGGGCCCCTCGAAGATACGCAGTATTTT	CASSYIGLAGGPLEDTQYF	TRBD2	-	TRBJ2-3	TRBV6-5